This TCR beta chain was captured by sequencing in a study of blood T cell repertoires in COVID-19. The CDR3 contains 12 residues. The V gene's germline CDR1 is LGHDT and CDR2 YNNKEL (reference sequence). V was cut by 1 base and J by 11 bases, with 11 bases left in between. The repertoire was sequenced with immunoSEQ multiplex PCR; TCRdb's copy has only in-frame clones and lacks some. This table holds 300,000 to 400,000 clones, roughly 90% found once. Sequenced: PBMCs or T cells enriched from blood (not recorded which). This TCR derives from a woman aged 25 to 39 with acute COVID-19. The V call is TRBV3-1 (or the pseudogene TRBV3-2), the J call TRBJ1-1; D is ambiguous. CDR3 protein: CASSQVSSNAFF. The CDR3 region has the DNA TGTGCCAGCAGCCAAGTTAGTTCGAATGCTTTCTTT.